These 27 T cell receptor beta chains came from one sample sequenced in a study of blood T cell repertoires in COVID-19. Produced via immunoSEQ multiplex PCR; TCRdb's table is partial and in-frame only. The table includes a few hundred thousand clones, around 81% detected once. Sample: peripheral blood. These receptors all come from a woman aged 55 to 70 with acute or convalescent COVID-19.

The V call is TRBV7-2, the J call TRBJ1-5; 8 nucleotides line up with TRBD1. This CDR3 contains 15 residues. Looked up from germline, CDR1 is SGHTA and CDR2 is FQGNSA. The ends lost 5 bases at V and 0 bases at J; junction bases unmatched: 3. CDR3 bases: TGTGCCAGCAGCCGGACAGGGTTTAGCAATCAGCCCCAGCATTTT. It codes for CASSRTGFSNQPQHF.

This sequence joins TRBV4-1 and TRBJ2-5; no clear D gene. Trimming shortened V by 1 base and J by 4 bases, and 7 bases separated the two germline ends. CDR1 MGHRA and CDR2 YSYEKL come from the germline V gene. The CDR3 is 13 residues long. The CDR3 DNA follows: TGCGCCAGCAGCCAAGGACTTCTAGAGACCCAGTACTTC. As protein: CASSQGLLETQYF.

The J gene is TRBJ2-3, the V gene TRBV5-1, with 11 nucleotides matching TRBD2. CDR1 is SGHRS and CDR2 is YFSETQ in the germline V gene. V shed 4 bases, J shed 2 bases, and the junction held 6 bases outside the gene matches. This CDR3 is 16 amino acids long. In nucleotides, the CDR3 is TGCGCCAGCAGCGGAACTAGCGGGGGATACACAGATACGCAGTATTTT. The encoded protein is CASSGTSGGYTDTQYF.

This clone has just one count. This chain joins TRBV6-5 and TRBJ2-7; 9 positions match TRBD1. This CDR3 is built from 15 residues. From germline, CDR1 is MNHEY and CDR2 SVGAGI. Trimming removed 11 bases from V and 4 bases from J; junction bases left unmatched: 15. CDR3 in amino acids: CAGNEPGQGLYEQYF. DNA of the CDR3: TGTGCCGGAAATGAACCGGGACAGGGACTATACGAGCAGTACTTC.

This clone occurred a few times. This sequence joins TRBV7-3 and TRBJ1-1; D gene ambiguous. The CDR3 has 13 residues. The ends were cut back, 5 bases at V and 5 bases at J, with 12 bases in the middle. Germline-derived CDR1 and CDR2 are SGHTA and FQGTGA. In nucleotides, the CDR3 is TGTGCCAGCAGCCTTCGTCGCGATACTGAAGCTTTCTTT. Translated, it gives CASSLRRDTEAFF.

The CDR3 is CASSFQARSYGYTF. In DNA, the CDR3 is TGTGCCAGCAGCTTCCAGGCAAGAAGCTATGGCTACACCTTC. The rearrangement uses TRBV5-4 and TRBJ1-2; no clear D gene. This CDR3 has 14 residues. V was cut by 2 bases and J by 4 bases, with 12 bases left in between. CDR1 and CDR2 from the germline V gene are SGHNT and YYREEE (reference sequence).

The chain joins TRBV2 to TRBJ1-5, with 10 bases that match TRBD1. Germline V gives CDR1 SNHLY, CDR2 FYNNEI. The CDR3 contains 14 residues. J was trimmed by 7 bases and V by 6 bases; bases with no gene match: 6. The CDR3 bases are TGTGCCAGCAGGGGGACAGGGGCCGGCCAGCCCCAGCATTTT. This encodes CASRGTGAGQPQHF.

The rearrangement links TRBV21-1 to TRBJ2-1; the table's D call of TRBD1 was not tested on the DNA. TRBV21-1 is noted as a pseudogene. The CDR3 runs 17 residues. The CDR3 nucleotides read TGTGCCAGCACCCGCCCGAACACAGGCCGCATCTACAATGAGCAGTTCTTC. Its translation is CASTRPNTGRIYNEQFF.

The V and J genes are TRBV7-6 and TRBJ1-6; D may be TRBD1 (5 bases). V shed 2 bases and J shed 10 bases, with 12 bases lying between them. The CDR3 length is 14 residues. Germline V gives CDR1 SGHVS, CDR2 FNYEAQ. CDR3 protein: CASSLNAGGSPLHF. The DNA of the CDR3 is TGTGCCAGCAGCTTAAACGCGGGGGGGTCACCCCTCCACTTT.

This sequence joins TRBV6-1 and TRBJ1-1, with TRBD1 matching 9 bases. This CDR3 region has 14 residues. Trimming cost V 2 bases and J 12 bases; bases outside gene matches: 10. The V gene's germline CDR1 is MNHNS and CDR2 SASEGT. The CDR3 nucleotides are TGTGCCAGCAGTGAATTTCCGGGACAGGGCTTGACTTTCTTT. Its protein product is CASSEFPGQGLTFF.

The DNA of the CDR3 is TGTGCCAGCAGTTTTGCAGGGGCCATCTATGGCTACACCTTC. Its translation: CASSFAGAIYGYTF. This chain links TRBV6-2 or TRBV6-3 with TRBJ1-2, with D tentatively TRBD1 (6 bases). The CDR3 totals 14 residues. The germline V gene encodes CDR1 MNHEY and CDR2 SVGEGT. Trimming removed 4 bases at V and 4 bases at J, with 13 bases between.

The chain combines TRBV6-2 or TRBV6-3 with TRBJ1-5, with D possibly matching TRBD1 (6 bases). This CDR3 has 18 residues. Germline V gene data show CDR1 as MNHEY and CDR2 as SVGEGT. V was pared by 0 bases and J by 9 bases, with 24 bases between. CDR3 sequence: CASSYSVRSGGRLVPQHF. As DNA, the CDR3 is TGTGCCAGCAGTTACTCCGTTCGGAGCGGGGGGCGTTTAGTGCCCCAGCATTTT.

The gene calls are TRBV10-1 and TRBJ2-7; D is perhaps TRBD2 (5 bases). The germline V gene encodes CDR1 WNHNN and CDR2 SYGVQD (reference sequence). Trimming cost V 4 bases and J 0 bases, with 13 bases left between them. The CDR3 runs 15 residues. CDR3 nucleotide sequence: TGCGCCAGCAGTGGGTCTACCCGGGGCTCCTACGAGCAGTACTTC. This translates into CASSGSTRGSYEQYF.

V usage is TRBV4-1 and J usage is TRBJ2-1; D remains unclear. Germline lookup yields CDR1 MGHRA and CDR2 YSYEKL. V was pared by 4 bases and J by 0 bases, with 4 bases between. The CDR3 is made up of 13 amino acids. In DNA form, the CDR3 reads TGCGCCAGCAGCCTGGCCTCCTACAATGAGCAGTTCTTC. It is translated as CASSLASYNEQFF.

This clone was seen more than once but under ten times. This chain uses TRBV6-5 with TRBJ1-2; 8 bases agree with TRBD1. The V gene end was trimmed by 0 bases and the J gene end by 7 bases; junction bases not matched to a gene: 4. CDR3 length: 14 amino acids. Germline V lookup: CDR1 MNHEY, CDR2 SVGAGI. CDR3 amino acids: CASSYSGQASGYTF. Here the CDR3 DNA reads TGTGCCAGCAGTTACTCGGGACAGGCGAGTGGCTACACCTTC.

About this clone itself: One end of the junction varies from germline; a read error may be responsible. This rearrangement joins TRBV7-7 to TRBJ1-2; the D is unclear. The germline V gene has CDR1 SSHAT and CDR2 FNYEAQ (reference sequence). CDR3 size: 15 residues. CDR3 sequence: CASSFHPGSNYGYTF. The CDR3 DNA sequence: TGTGCTAGCAGCTTTCACCCGGGTTCTAACTATGGCTACACCTTC.

The chain links TRBV27 to TRBJ1-2, with D uncertain. Germline values: CDR1 MNHEY, CDR2 SMNVEV (reference sequence). The V end was cut by 8 bases, the J end by 3 bases, with 16 bases between. The CDR3 covers 14 residues. The DNA for the CDR3 is TGTGCCAGCCGAATCCGTGCGGGCGACTATGGCTACACCTTC. Translated, it gives CASRIRAGDYGYTF.

With regard to this clone: An end of the junction differs from the germline gene, which may be a read error. The chain joins TRBV18 to TRBJ2-7; the D gene is possibly TRBD2 (5 bases). Germline V lookup: CDR1 KGHSH, CDR2 LQKENI. The CDR3 spans 12 residues. This CDR3 reads CASSPGGKNWDF. Written as DNA, the CDR3 is TGTGCCAGCTCACCCGGAGGCAAAAATTGGGACTTC.

The genes are TRBV18 and TRBJ1-1; D not resolved. CDR1 is KGHSH and CDR2 is LQKENI in the germline V gene. This CDR3 contains 13 residues. Trimming left V 2 bases short and J 1 base short, with 5 bases between. The CDR3, as DNA: TGTGCCAGCTCACCATTAGAGAACACTGAAGCTTTCTTT. Its protein product is CASSPLENTEAFF.

The DNA of the CDR3 is TGCGCCAGCAGCCATCAAGACGGCACAGATAATTCACCCCTCCACTTT. Translated, it gives CASSHQDGTDNSPLHF. V gene TRBV4-3 combines with J gene TRBJ1-6; D is unclear. CDR1 is LGHNA and CDR2 is YSLEER in the germline V gene. The CDR3 is 16 amino acids. V shed 3 bases and J shed 5 bases, with 14 bases lying between them.

This chain joins TRBV6-2 or TRBV6-3 and TRBJ1-4; D is possibly TRBD1 (6 bases). V lost 4 bases, J lost 14 bases, and 20 bases lay in between. The CDR3 loop spans 14 amino acids. The V gene's germline CDR1 is MNHEY and CDR2 SVGEGT. CDR3 DNA: TGTGCCAGCAGTTCCCCGGGACACGGGGAAGGGCTGTTTTTT. Amino acids: CASSSPGHGEGLFF.

About this clone: An end of the junction does not agree with germline; a read error may underlie this. The rearrangement joins TRBV7-7 to TRBJ2-5; 9 bases map to TRBD2. Germline values: CDR1 SSHAT, CDR2 FNYEAQ (reference sequence). There are 15 residues in the CDR3. The CDR3 here is CASSLGSGGQETQYF. The CDR3, as DNA: TGTGCTAGCAGCTTAGGTAGCGGGGGCCAAGAGACCCAGTACTTC.

This chain joins TRBV30 and TRBJ1-3; 8 bases fit TRBD1. J was trimmed by 3 bases and V by 2 bases; bases with no gene match: 6. The germline CDR1 and CDR2 sequences are GTSNPN and SVGIG (reference sequence). CDR3 length: 15 residues. In nucleotides, the CDR3 is TGTGCCTGGAGTCCCCAGGGGGCGTTTGGAAACACCATATATTTT. Encoded protein: CAWSPQGAFGNTIYF.

The chain uses TRBV6-5 and TRBJ2-3, with TRBD1 as a possible D gene (6 bases). This CDR3 has 14 residues. Germline values: CDR1 MNHEY, CDR2 SVGAGI. Trimming stripped 1 base from V and 3 bases from J, with 8 bases between. The CDR3 DNA follows: TGTGCCAGCAGTTACTTGGGGGCAACAGATACGCAGTATTTT. Translating gives CASSYLGATDTQYF.

This CDR3 reads CASSHIAGGYNEQFF. The CDR3 nucleotides are TGCGCCAGCAGCCACATAGCGGGGGGGTACAATGAGCAGTTCTTC. J is TRBJ2-1 and V is TRBV4-1; 11 positions agree with TRBD2. The CDR3 has 15 residues. Germline loops: CDR1 MGHRA, CDR2 YSYEKL. Losses at the gene ends were 3 bases for V and 4 bases for J; bases not matched to a gene: 2.

V is TRBV19 and J is TRBJ1-2; D unresolved. The V end was cut by 10 bases, the J end by 6 bases, with 18 bases between. The V gene's germline CDR1 is LNHDA and CDR2 SQIVND (reference sequence). The CDR3 loop spans 13 amino acids. The CDR3 nucleotides are TGTGCCACCAAACCCCCGGTTCGGGATGGCTACACCTTC. Protein sequence: CATKPPVRDGYTF.

V is TRBV30 and J is TRBJ2-1; 8 bases agree with TRBD1. CDR3 length equals 16 residues. J lost 5 bases, V lost 4 bases, and 13 bases had no gene match. Per germline, CDR1 GTSNPN and CDR2 SVGIG (reference sequence). CDR3 bases: TGTGCCTGGAAGGTCCCTGACAGGGGATGGAACAATGAGCAGTTCTTC. Translation gives CAWKVPDRGWNNEQFF.